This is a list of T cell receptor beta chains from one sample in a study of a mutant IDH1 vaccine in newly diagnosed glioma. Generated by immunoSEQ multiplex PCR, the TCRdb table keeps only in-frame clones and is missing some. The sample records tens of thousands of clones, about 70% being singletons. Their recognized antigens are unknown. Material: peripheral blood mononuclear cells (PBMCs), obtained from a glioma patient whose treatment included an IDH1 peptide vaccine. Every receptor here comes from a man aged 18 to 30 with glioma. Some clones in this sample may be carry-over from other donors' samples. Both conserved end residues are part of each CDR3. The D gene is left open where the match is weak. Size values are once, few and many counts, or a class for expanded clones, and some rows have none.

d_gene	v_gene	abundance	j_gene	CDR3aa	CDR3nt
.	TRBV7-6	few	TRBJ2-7	CASSLERSYEQYF	TGTGCCAGCAGCTTAGAAAGGTCCTACGAGCAGTACTTC
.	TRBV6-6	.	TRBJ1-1	CASSGRGTEAFF	TGTGCCAGCAGCGGAAGGGGCACTGAAGCTTTCTTT
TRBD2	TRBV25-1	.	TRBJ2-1	CASTGLAGDKQFF	TGTGCCAGCACCGGACTAGCGGGGGATAAGCAGTTCTTC
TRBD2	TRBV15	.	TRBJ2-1	CATSREISGGAYNEQFF	TGTGCCACCAGCAGAGAAATTAGCGGGGGAGCCTACAATGAGCAGTTCTTC
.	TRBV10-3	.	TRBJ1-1	CAISGSGRNEAFF	TGTGCCATCAGTGGATCGGGCCGGAACGAAGCTTTCTTT
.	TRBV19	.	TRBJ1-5	CASSIWFSNQPQHF	TGTGCCAGTAGTATTTGGTTTTCAAATCAGCCCCAGCATTTT
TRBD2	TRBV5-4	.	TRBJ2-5	CASSLEWAAGVDETQYF	TGTGCCAGCAGCTTGGAGTGGGCGGCGGGAGTCGACGAGACCCAGTACTTC
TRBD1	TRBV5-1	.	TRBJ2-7	CASSSPGQGFEQYF	TGCGCCAGCAGCTCGCCGGGACAGGGGTTCGAGCAGTACTTC
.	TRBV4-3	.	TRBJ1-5	CASSRTDSNQPQHF	TGCGCCAGCAGCCGGACAGATAGCAATCAGCCCCAGCATTTT
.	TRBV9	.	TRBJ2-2	CASSGGWELFF	TGTGCCAGCAGCGGAGGGTGGGAGCTGTTTTTT
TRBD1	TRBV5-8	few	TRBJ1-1	CASSDGTGGFRITEAFF	TGTGCCAGCAGCGACGGGACAGGGGGCTTTCGGATCACTGAAGCTTTCTTT
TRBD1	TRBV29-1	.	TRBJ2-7	CSTRDRAYEQYF	TGCAGCACCCGGGACAGGGCCTACGAGCAGTACTTC
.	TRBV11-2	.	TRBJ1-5	CASSEGNRLSNQPQHF	TGTGCCAGCAGTGAAGGGAACAGGCTTAGCAATCAGCCCCAGCATTTT
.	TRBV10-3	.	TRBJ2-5	CAISDLAKYGETQYF	TGTGCCATCAGTGATTTAGCGAAGTATGGGGAGACCCAGTACTTC
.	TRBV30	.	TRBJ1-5	CAWSPGMHSNQPQHF	TGTGCCTGGAGCCCAGGGATGCATAGCAATCAGCCCCAGCATTTT
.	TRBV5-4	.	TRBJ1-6	CASSQPNSPLHF	TGTGCCAGCAGTCAACCTAATTCACCCCTCCACTTT
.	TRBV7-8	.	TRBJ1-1	CASSSRQNTEAFF	TGTGCCAGCAGCTCCAGACAGAACACTGAAGCTTTCTTT
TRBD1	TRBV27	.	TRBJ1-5	CASSPRQGGQPQHF	TGTGCCAGCAGTCCTCGACAGGGTGGTCAGCCCCAGCATTTT
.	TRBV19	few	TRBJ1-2	CASSPGAGYGYTF	TGTGCCAGTAGTCCCGGGGCAGGGTATGGCTACACCTTC
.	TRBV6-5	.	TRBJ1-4	CASSYSSGPTNEKLFF	TGTGCCAGCAGTTACTCGTCCGGGCCAACTAATGAAAAACTGTTTTTT
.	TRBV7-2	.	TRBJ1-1	CASSLAPGGRGEAFF	TGTGCCAGCAGCTTAGCGCCCGGGGGGAGAGGTGAAGCTTTCTTT
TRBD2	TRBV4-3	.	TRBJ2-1	CASSQGGTSNNEQFF	TGCGCCAGCAGCCAAGGCGGGACTAGCAACAATGAGCAGTTCTTC
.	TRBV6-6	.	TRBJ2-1	CASGRDNHNEQFF	TGTGCCAGTGGCCGGGACAACCACAATGAGCAGTTCTTC
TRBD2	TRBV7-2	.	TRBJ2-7	CASSLGIPSGRTYEQYF	TGTGCCAGCAGCTTAGGTATCCCCAGCGGGAGGACCTACGAGCAGTACTTC
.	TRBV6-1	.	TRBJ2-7	CASSSQGQAFSEQYF	TGTGCCAGCAGCTCCCAGGGGCAGGCTTTCAGCGAGCAGTACTTC
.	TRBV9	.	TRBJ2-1	CASNPGGGRYNEQFF	TGTGCCAGCAACCCCGGCGGCGGGCGTTACAATGAGCAGTTCTTC
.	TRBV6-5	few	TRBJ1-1	CASSLGRTTEAFF	TGTGCCAGCAGCCTTGGCAGGACCACTGAAGCTTTCTTT
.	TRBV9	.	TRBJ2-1	CASSVLPRGGISYNEQFF	TGTGCCAGCAGCGTCCTCCCGAGAGGCGGGATCTCCTACAATGAGCAGTTCTTC
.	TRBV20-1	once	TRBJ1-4	CSARTAEKLFF	TGCAGTGCACGGACCGCTGAAAAACTGTTTTTT
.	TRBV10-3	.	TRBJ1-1	CAINDPMDPLQEAFF	TGTGCCATCAACGACCCCATGGACCCGTTGCAAGAAGCTTTCTTT
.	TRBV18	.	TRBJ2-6	CASSRQDSGANVLTF	TGTGCCAGCTCACGACAGGACTCTGGGGCCAACGTCCTGACTTTC
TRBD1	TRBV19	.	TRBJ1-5	CASSIGDRGRQPQHF	TGTGCCAGTAGTATAGGGGACAGGGGTCGGCAGCCCCAGCATTTT
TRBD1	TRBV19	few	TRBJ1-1	CATKDRGQLMNTEAFF	TGTGCCACCAAGGACAGGGGGCAGCTCATGAACACTGAAGCTTTCTTT
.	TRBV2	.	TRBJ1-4	CASSDQGPGGKKLFF	TGTGCCAGCAGTGATCAGGGACCGGGGGGGAAAAAACTGTTTTTT
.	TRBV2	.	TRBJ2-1	CASSGPFNEQFF	TGTGCCAGCAGTGGACCGTTTAATGAGCAGTTCTTC
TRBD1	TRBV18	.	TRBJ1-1	CASSPANPTGGMNTEAFF	TGTGCCAGCTCACCAGCGAATCCCACAGGGGGCATGAACACTGAAGCTTTCTTT
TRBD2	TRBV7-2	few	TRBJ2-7	CASSSGTSAHEQYF	TGTGCCAGCAGCTCCGGGACTAGCGCCCACGAGCAGTACTTC
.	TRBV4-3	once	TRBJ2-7	CASSQEPTSLGEQYF	TGCGCCAGCAGCCAAGAGCCGACTAGTCTCGGCGAGCAGTACTTC